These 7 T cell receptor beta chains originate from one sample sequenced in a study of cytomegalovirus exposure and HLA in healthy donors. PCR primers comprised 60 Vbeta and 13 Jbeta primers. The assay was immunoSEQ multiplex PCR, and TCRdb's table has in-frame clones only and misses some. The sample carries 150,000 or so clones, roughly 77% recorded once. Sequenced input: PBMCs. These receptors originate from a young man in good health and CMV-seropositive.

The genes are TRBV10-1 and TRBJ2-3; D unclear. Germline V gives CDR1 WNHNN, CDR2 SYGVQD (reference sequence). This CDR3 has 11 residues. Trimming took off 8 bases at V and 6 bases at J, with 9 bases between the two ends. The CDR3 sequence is CASGAADTQYF. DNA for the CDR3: TGCGCCAGCGGTGCTGCGGATACGCAGTATTTT.

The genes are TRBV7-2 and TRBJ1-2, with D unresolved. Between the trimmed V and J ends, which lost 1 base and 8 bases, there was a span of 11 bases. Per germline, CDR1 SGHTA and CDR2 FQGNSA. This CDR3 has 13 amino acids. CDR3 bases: TGTGCCAGCAGCTTAGACCCTATGAGGGGCTACACCTTC. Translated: CASSLDPMRGYTF.

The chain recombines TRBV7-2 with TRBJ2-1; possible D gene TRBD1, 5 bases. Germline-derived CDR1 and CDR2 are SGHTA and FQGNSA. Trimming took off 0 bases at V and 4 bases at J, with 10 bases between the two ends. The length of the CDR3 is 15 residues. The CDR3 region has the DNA TGTGCCAGCAGCTTAGCAGGGGCGCTATACAATGAGCAGTTCTTC. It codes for CASSLAGALYNEQFF.

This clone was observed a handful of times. Written as DNA, the CDR3 is TGTGCCAGCAGTGAAGGGGCGGGGGCGGGCCTACCCTACGAGCAGTACTTC. It specifies CASSEGAGAGLPYEQYF. The rearrangement uses TRBV2 and TRBJ2-7; tentative D call: TRBD2 (7 bases). The CDR3 extends over 17 amino acids. The V and J ends lost 1 base and 2 bases respectively, with 18 bases between them. Germline assignment: CDR1 SNHLY and CDR2 FYNNEI.

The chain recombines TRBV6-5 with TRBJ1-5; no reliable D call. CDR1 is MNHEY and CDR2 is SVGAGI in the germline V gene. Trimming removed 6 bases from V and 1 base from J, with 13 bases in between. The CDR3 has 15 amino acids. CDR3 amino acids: CASRSYRESNQPQHF. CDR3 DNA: TGTGCCAGCAGGTCATACCGGGAGAGCAATCAGCCCCAGCATTTT.

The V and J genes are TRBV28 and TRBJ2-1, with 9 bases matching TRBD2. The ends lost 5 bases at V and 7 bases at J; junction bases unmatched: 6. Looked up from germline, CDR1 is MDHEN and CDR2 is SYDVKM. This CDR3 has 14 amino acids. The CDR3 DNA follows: TGTGCCAGCAGTAGTGCTAGCGGGACAAATGAGCAGTTCTTC. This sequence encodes CASSSASGTNEQFF.

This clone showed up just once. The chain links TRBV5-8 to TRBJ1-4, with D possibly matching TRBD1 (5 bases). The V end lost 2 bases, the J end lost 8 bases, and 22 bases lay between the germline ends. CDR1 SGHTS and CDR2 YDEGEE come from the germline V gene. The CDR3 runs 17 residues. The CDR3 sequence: CASSFLMSGVDKEKLFF. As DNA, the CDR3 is TGTGCCAGCAGCTTTTTGATGTCGGGGGTGGATAAGGAAAAACTGTTTTTT.